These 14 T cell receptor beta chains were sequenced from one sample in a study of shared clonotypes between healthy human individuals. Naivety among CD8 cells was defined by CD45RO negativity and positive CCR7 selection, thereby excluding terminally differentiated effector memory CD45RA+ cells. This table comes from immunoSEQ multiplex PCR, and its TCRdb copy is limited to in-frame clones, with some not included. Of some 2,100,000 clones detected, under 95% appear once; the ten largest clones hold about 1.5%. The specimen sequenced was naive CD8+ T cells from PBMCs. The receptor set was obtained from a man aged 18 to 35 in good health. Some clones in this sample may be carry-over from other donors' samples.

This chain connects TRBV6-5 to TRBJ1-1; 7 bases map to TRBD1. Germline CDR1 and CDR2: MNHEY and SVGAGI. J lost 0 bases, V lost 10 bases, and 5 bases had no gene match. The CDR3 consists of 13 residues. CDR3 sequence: CAIRGTLNTEAFF. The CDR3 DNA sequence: TGTGCCATCAGGGGGACGTTGAACACTGAAGCTTTCTTT.

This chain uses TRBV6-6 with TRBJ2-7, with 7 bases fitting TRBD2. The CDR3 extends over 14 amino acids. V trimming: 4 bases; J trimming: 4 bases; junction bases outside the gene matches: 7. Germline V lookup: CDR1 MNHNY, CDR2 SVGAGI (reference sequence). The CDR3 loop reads CASSSRDYPYEQYF. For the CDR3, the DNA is TGTGCCAGCAGTTCCCGGGACTATCCATACGAGCAGTACTTC.

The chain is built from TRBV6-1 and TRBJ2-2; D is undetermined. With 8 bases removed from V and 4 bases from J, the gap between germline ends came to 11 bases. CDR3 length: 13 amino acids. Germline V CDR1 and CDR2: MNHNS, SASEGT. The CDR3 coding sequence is TGTGCCAGCTTAGGCGGTATCACCGGGGAGCTGTTTTTT. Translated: CASLGGITGELFF.

In DNA form, the CDR3 reads TGTGCCAGCAGCTTTAGGGGTGGGAGGACGAACAATGAGCAGTTCTTC. It yields the protein CASSFRGGRTNNEQFF. The chain combines TRBV11-2 with TRBJ2-1, with D perhaps matching TRBD2 (6 bases). Looked up from germline, CDR1 is SGHAT and CDR2 is FQNNGV. V lost 3 bases, J lost 5 bases, and 17 bases lay in between. The CDR3 is 16 residues long.

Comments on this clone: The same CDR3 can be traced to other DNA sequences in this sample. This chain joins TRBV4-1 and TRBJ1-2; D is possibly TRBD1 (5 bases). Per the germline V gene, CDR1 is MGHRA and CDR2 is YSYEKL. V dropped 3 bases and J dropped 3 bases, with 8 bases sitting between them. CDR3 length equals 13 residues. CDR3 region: CASSQVGDYGYTF. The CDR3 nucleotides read TGCGCCAGCAGCCAGGTGGGGGACTATGGCTACACCTTC.

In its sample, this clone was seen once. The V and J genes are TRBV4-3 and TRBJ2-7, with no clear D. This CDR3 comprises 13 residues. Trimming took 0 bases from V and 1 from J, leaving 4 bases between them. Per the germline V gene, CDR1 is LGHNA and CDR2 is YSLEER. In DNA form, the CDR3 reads TGCGCCAGCAGCCAAGATCAGTCCTACGAGCAGTACTTC. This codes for CASSQDQSYEQYF.

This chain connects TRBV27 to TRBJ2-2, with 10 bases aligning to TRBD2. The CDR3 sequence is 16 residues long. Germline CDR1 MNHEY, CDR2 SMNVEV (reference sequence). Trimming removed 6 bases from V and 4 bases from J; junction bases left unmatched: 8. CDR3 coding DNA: TGTGCCAGCAGCATAGCGGGAGGTCCTCTCACCGGGGAGCTGTTTTTT. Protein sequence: CASSIAGGPLTGELFF.

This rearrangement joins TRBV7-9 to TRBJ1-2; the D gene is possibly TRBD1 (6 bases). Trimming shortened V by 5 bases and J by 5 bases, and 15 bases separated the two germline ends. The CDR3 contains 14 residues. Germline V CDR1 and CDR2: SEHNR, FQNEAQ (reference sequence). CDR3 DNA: TGTGCCAGCAGCCCAAGGGACAACGCATATGGCTACACCTTC. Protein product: CASSPRDNAYGYTF.

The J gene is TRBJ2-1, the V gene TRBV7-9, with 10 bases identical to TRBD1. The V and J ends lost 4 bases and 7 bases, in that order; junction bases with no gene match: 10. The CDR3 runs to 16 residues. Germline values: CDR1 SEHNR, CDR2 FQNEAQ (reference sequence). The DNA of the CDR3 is TGTGCCAGCAGCTCCGGGGACAGGGGCCCCCAAAATGAGCAGTTCTTC. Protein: CASSSGDRGPQNEQFF.

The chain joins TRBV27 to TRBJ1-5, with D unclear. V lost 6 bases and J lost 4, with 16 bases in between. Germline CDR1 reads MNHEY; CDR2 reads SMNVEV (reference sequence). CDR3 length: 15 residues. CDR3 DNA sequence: TGTGCCAGCAGGGCCCAAAGCGAAGGGAATCAGCCCCAGCATTTT. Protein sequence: CASRAQSEGNQPQHF.

The CDR3 DNA reads TGTGCCAGCAGCGTAGGGGGGACTAGCACCTACGAGCAGTACTTC. Encoded protein: CASSVGGTSTYEQYF. The rearrangement links TRBV9 to TRBJ2-7; 9 nucleotides line up with TRBD2. The CDR3 has 15 residues. Germline values: CDR1 SGDLS, CDR2 YYNGEE. V was clipped by 0 bases and J by 2 bases; unmatched bases: 3.

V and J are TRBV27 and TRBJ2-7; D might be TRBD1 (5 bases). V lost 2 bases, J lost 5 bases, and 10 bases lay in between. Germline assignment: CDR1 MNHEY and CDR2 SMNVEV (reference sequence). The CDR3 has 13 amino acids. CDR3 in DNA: TGTGCCAGCAGTTTAGGGGCAGCGAACGAGCAGTACTTC. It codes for CASSLGAANEQYF.

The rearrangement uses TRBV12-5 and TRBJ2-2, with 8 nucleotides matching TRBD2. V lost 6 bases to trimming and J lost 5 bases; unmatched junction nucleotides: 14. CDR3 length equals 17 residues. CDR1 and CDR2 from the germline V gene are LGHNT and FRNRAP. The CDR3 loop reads CASGPGLEEVRTGELFF. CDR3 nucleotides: TGTGCTAGTGGACCGGGACTAGAGGAGGTCAGGACCGGGGAGCTGTTTTTT.

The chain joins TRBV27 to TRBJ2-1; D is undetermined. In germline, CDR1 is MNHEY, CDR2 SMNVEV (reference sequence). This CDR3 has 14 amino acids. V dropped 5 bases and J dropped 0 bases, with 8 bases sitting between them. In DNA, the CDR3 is TGTGCCAGCAGTGTCGCGAGCTCCTACAATGAGCAGTTCTTC. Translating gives CASSVASSYNEQFF.